The sequence of this T cell receptor beta chain was determined in a study of T-cell reconstitution after alpha-beta-depleted transplantation in children listed by TCRdb under 2016. Looking at the study overall: The study quantitatively tracked T-cell immune reconstitution after TCRalphabeta/CD19-depleted allogeneic hematopoietic cell transplantation in children using TCR repertoire profiling.

Library generation was performed with PCR. Sequencing used an Illumina HiSeq 2500. Molecular barcoding was employed in the preparation of TCR libraries, with unique molecular identifiers being used to normalize TCRbeta repertoire quantification. Clones were called with MiXCR by TCRdb after fastp trimmed the public reads at Q25, and only in-frame beta chains were retained. Identical CDR3 proteins give one entry, which carries the most common genes and DNA. The sample table records some 500,000 distinct CDR3 sequences; roughly 18% of these occur just once. Jointly, the top ten make up more than 2.5% of the sample. As encoded in the germline V gene, CDR1 is SGHRS while CDR2 is YFSETQ. V is pruned by 0 bases and J by 6 bases, leaving 9 bases of the junction without a gene match. The CDR3 contains 16 residues, cysteine and phenylalanine counted. The entry retains the CDR3 DNA only, 48 bases that are in frame from base 1.

This clonotype appeared a few times. Its target antigen remains unknown. The input lacks base qualities; no much larger clone sits a single base away. Sequencing used PBMCs from the stem cell graft donor, obtained from the stem cell graft. The chain employs TRBV5-1 and TRBJ2-7; the junction holds 10 bases that match TRBD1. The sequence came from a human donor who donated a stem cell graft to a child with acute lymphoblastic leukemia. In nucleotide form, the sequence is TGCGCCAGCAGCTTGGCCTGGGGGACAGGGGAATCCGAGCAGTACTTC. This sequence encodes CASSLAWGTGESEQYF.